This T cell receptor beta chain was observed in a study of cytomegalovirus exposure and HLA in healthy donors. Study-wide points: Certain indistinguishable V segments, among them TRBV6-2 and TRBV6-3, were excluded. The authors listed some 150 TCR beta chains as cytomegalovirus-associated.

This CDR3 has 13 amino acids. In germline, CDR1 is SGHVS, CDR2 FNYEAQ. Primers: 60 Vbeta forward and 13 Jbeta reverse. The data were produced by immunoSEQ multiplex PCR, yet TCRdb's version contains in-frame clones alone and is incomplete. Of 95,000 to 100,000 clones listed, about 80% are singletons. A word on this clone: The antigen is unknown.

The specimen was PBMCs. The chain joins TRBV7-6 to TRBJ2-5; D not certain. Matching the DNA end better, TRBJ2-7 makes the J call doubtful. The receptor was derived from a man aged 35-49 years in good health and CMV-seronegative. The DNA of the CDR3 is TGTGCCAGCAGCTTAAGGTCGGACTACGAGCAGTACTTC. Protein sequence: CASSLRSDYEQYF.